This TCR beta chain was retrieved from a study of T cells expressing NK-cell markers. On the study more broadly: Investigators obtained TCR beta repertoires from sorted CD3+CD56+NKG2C+, CD3+CD56+NKG2C- and CD3+CD56-NKG2C+ T cells.

The CDR3 consists of 18 residues. Looked up from germline, CDR1 is MNHEY and CDR2 is SVGAGI. TCRdb re-called the 5' RACE reads and shows each CDR3 protein once, DNA omitted. The sample table includes about 380,000 distinct CDR3 sequences. The clonotype comes from a man aged 18 to 69 in good health. V and J are TRBV6-5 and TRBJ2-2; the D gene TCRdb calls, TRBD1, cannot be checked with no DNA. The sequenced material came from blood T cells: a sorted CD56 or NKG2C T cell subset, CD4+ or CD8+ T cells, or bulk PBMC T cells (not recorded which). Here the CDR3 reads CASRPGQGLRTNTGELFF.